This TCR beta chain came from a study of human T cells and chemical hapten exposure. Time point indicated: patch test 2, 6 weeks after DPC sensitization. Documented treatment: therapeutic diphenylcyclopropenone sensitization with weekly scalp DPC. TCRdb redid the calling of the RACE reads with MiXCR, one entry per CDR3 protein. Of 75,000 to 100,000 distinct CDR3 sequences listed, approximately 8.6% are singletons. Germline CDR1 is MNHEY and CDR2 is SVGAGI. The ends lost 5 bases at V and 4 bases at J; junction bases unmatched: 5. The CDR3 length is 14 residues. This clonotype was found a few times. The sample in question was whole blood, obtained in connection with sensitization to the hapten diphenylcyclopropenone (DPC). The TCR comes from a woman between 40 and 55 years old with alopecia areata. Some clones in this sample may be carry-over from other donors' samples. The V call is TRBV6-5, the J call TRBJ1-2; 9 bases line up with TRBD1. DNA for the CDR3: TGTGCCAGCAGTACCGGACAGGGGCCCTATGGCTACACCTTC. Amino acid sequence: CASSTGQGPYGYTF.